This T cell receptor beta chain stems from a study of blood T cell repertoires in COVID-19 (dated by TCRdb to about 2020). With respect to the entire study: Samples from collaborators originated in the United States, Italy and Spain and spanned both the acute and convalescent phases of COVID-19. The material from the prospective study consisted of cDNA or gDNA derived from T cells, B-cell-depleted T cells, or PBMCs. Subjects who had been exposed to COVID-19, were actively infected with it, or had recovered from it provided the deeply sampled blood TCRbeta repertoires that made up the dataset. The repertoires were made available in a free public database intended to serve as a resource for research on the immune response to SARS-CoV-2. The samples were drawn from two sources: the first 160 participants of the ongoing ImmuneRACE study, and 1,000 to 1,500 subjects contributed by 6 global collaborators. A de-identified subject ID, COVID-19 status, age in years and sex were almost always included in the sample metadata. Where HLA class I and class II types were available, the types were taken from metadata supplied by the sample provider, not from assay-based typing.

The paper's findings and limits, for the study overall: The amount of clinical and demographic metadata varied by source and participant and was provided uncurated.

Collaborating institutions collected whole blood in K2EDTA tubes following their own protocols. For TCRbeta analysis, collaborators shipped samples as frozen whole blood, isolated PBMCs, or DNA extracted from either of those sample types. The immunoSEQ Assay, a bias-controlled multiplex PCR, was used to amplify TCRbeta CDR3 regions from genomic DNA. The paper's data handling went like this. Nucleated cell counts per sample were estimated from amplification of reference gene primers within the assay. To quantify the absolute abundance of each unique TCRbeta CDR3 rearrangement, sequence reads were collapsed and filtered. For each sample, productive Simpson clonality was calculated by taking the square root of Simpson's diversity index across productive rearrangements. TCRdb provides this immuneACCESS table in a form limited to in-frame rearrangements. Some clones are lacking; in checked studies, under half of them reflect an unresolved V gene, and why the rest are absent is not known. V and J calls and clone size are those listed in that table; D and trimming were worked out from the DNA. This sample gives roughly 190,000 clones in total; about 83% of them show up just once. The ten largest clones capture roughly 5% of the sample.

Its CDR3 holds 13 amino acids, cysteine through phenylalanine. The kept DNA is CDR3 alone, 39 bases in frame from the first base. The germline V gene (reference sequence) gives CDR1 as SSHAT and CDR2 as FNYEAQ. This clone has only one observation. It has no known antigen specificity. An end of the junction differs from the germline gene, which may be a read error. Material: peripheral blood. The chain joins TRBV7-7 to TRBJ2-2; TRBD2 matches 10 bases in the middle. This TCR was sampled from a woman in her seventies with active or convalescent COVID-19. The CDR3 loop reads CASRTSGTGELFF. The DNA sequence reads TGTGCTAGCAGGACTAGCGGAACCGGGGAGCTGTTTTTT.